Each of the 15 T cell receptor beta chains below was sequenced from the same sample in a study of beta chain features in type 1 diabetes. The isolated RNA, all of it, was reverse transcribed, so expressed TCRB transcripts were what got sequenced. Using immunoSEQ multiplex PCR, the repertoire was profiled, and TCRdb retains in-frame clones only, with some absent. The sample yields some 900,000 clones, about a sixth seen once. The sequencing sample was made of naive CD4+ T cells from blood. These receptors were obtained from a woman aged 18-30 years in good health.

The CDR3 region is CASSPRDRTSSGANVLTF. The CDR3 DNA reads TGTGCCAGCAGCCCCCGGGACAGGACCTCCTCTGGGGCCAACGTCCTGACTTTC. The chain uses TRBV7-2 and TRBJ2-6; the match to TRBD1 covers 8 bases. The V and J ends lost 5 bases and 0 bases, in that order; junction bases with no gene match: 9. Germline V gene lookup returns CDR1 SGHTA and CDR2 FQGNSA. This CDR3 is 18 amino acids long.

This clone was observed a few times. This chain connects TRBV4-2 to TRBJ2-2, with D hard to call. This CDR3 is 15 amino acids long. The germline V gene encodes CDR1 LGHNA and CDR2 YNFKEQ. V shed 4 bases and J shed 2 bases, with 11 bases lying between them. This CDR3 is CASSPTAQNTGELFF. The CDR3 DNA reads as TGTGCCAGCAGCCCCACCGCACAAAACACCGGGGAGCTGTTTTTT.

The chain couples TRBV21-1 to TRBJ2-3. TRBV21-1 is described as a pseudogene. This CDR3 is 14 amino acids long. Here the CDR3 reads CASINRGPGDTQYF. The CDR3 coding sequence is TGTGCCAGCATCAACCGGGGCCCCGGAGATACGCAGTATTTT.

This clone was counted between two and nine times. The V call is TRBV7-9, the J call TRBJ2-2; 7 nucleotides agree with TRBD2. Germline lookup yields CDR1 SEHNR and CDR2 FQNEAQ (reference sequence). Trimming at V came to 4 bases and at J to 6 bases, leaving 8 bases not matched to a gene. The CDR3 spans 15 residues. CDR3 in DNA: TGTGCCAGCAGCTCACAGACTAGCCGATCCGGGGAGCTGTTTTTT. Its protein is CASSSQTSRSGELFF.

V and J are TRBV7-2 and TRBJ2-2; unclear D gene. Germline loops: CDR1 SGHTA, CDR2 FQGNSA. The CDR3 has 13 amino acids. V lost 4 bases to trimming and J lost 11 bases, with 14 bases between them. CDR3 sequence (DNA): TGTGCCAGCAGCTCAGAACTTAAGGCAGAGCTGTTTTTT. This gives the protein CASSSELKAELFF.

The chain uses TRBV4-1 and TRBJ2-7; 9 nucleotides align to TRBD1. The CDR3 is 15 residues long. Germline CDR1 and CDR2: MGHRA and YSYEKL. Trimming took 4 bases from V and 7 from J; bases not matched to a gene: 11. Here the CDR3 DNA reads TGCGCCAGCAGCCCGAAGGACAGGGGTCTTTTAGAGCAGTACTTC. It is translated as CASSPKDRGLLEQYF.

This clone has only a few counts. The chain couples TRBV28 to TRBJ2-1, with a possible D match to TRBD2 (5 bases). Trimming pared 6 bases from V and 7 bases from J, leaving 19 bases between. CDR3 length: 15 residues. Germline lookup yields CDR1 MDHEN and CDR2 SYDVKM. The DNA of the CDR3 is TGTGCCAGCAGGAGCCCCGGGGAGCCGGGGAATGAGCAGTTCTTC. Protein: CASRSPGEPGNEQFF.

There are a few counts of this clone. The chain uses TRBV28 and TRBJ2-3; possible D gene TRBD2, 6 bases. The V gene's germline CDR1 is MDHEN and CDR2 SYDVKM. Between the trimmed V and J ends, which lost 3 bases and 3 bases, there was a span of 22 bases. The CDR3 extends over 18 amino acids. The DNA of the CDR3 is TGTGCCAGCAGTTTCTACGTGACCGGGACTTTAGGGACAGATACGCAGTATTTT. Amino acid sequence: CASSFYVTGTLGTDTQYF.

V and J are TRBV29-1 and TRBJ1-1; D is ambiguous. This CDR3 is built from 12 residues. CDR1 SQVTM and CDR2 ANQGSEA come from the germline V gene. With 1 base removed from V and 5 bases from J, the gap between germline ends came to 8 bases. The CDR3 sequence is CSVEGGGTEAFF. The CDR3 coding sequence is TGCAGCGTTGAAGGAGGAGGTACTGAAGCTTTCTTT.

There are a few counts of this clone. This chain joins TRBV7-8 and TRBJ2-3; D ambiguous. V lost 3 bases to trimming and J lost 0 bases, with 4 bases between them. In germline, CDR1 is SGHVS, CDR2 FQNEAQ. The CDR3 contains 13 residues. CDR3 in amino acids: CASSFSSTDTQYF. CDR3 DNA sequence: TGTGCCAGCAGCTTTAGTAGCACAGATACGCAGTATTTT.

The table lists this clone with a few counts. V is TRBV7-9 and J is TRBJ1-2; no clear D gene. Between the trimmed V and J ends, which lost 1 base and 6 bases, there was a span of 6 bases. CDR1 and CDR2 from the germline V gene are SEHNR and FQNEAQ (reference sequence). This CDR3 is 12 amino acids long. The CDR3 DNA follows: TGTGCCAGCAGCTTAGAGCGGCATGGCTACACCTTC. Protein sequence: CASSLERHGYTF.

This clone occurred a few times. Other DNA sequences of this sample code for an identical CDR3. The chain's CDR3 is CASSVDGGRAGDTQYF. The DNA for the CDR3 is TGTGCCAGCAGCGTAGACGGCGGGAGGGCGGGGGATACGCAGTATTTT. The chain employs TRBV9 and TRBJ2-3; 9 bases match TRBD2. Germline assignment: CDR1 SGDLS and CDR2 YYNGEE. V trimming: 0 bases; J trimming: 6 bases; junction bases outside the gene matches: 8. The length of the CDR3 is 16 residues.

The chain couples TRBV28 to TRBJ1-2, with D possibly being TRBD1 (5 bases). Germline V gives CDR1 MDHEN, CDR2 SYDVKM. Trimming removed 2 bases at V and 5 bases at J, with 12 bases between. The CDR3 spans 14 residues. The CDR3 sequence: CASSLGGVKYGYTF. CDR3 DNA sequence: TGTGCCAGCAGTTTAGGGGGGGTGAAGTATGGCTACACCTTC.

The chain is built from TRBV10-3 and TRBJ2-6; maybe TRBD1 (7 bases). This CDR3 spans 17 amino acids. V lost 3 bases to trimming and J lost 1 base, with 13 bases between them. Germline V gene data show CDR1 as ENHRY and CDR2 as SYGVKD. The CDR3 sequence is CAISDRQGGSGANVLTF. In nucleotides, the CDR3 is TGTGCCATCAGTGATCGACAGGGAGGTTCTGGGGCCAACGTCCTGACTTTC.

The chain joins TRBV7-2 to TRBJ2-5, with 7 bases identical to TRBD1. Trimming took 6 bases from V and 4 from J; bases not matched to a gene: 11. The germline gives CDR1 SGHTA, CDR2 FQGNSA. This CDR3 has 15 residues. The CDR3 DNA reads TGTGCCAGCAGATCTCACAGGGGTGATGGAGAGACCCAGTACTTC. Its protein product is CASRSHRGDGETQYF.